The rows below give T cell receptor beta chains drawn from one sample of a study of blood T cell repertoires in COVID-19. TCRdb keeps only in-frame clones here, not all; method: immunoSEQ multiplex PCR. The sample lists 200,000 to 250,000 clones, around 83% occurring once. Input material: peripheral blood. The receptor set was obtained from a woman in her late teens or twenties with acute or convalescent COVID-19. The CDR3 runs from the conserved cysteine through the conserved F or W. A D gene is named only where the DNA matches it firmly. Rows may omit the clone size; those that give it use once, few, many or a size class.

v_call: TRBV7-2; clone_size: NA; j_call: TRBJ1-2; d_call: NA; cdr3_aa: CASSSPPGGWGYTF; cdr3_nt: TGTGCCAGCAGCTCCCCACCGGGAGGTTGGGGCTACACCTTC
v_call: TRBV4-3; clone_size: NA; j_call: TRBJ2-7; d_call: TRBD2; cdr3_aa: CASSFRLAGPYEQYF; cdr3_nt: TGCGCCAGCAGCTTCCGACTAGCGGGACCCTACGAGCAGTACTTC
v_call: TRBV2; clone_size: once; j_call: TRBJ2-7; d_call: TRBD2; cdr3_aa: CASSSSRIRLAASSYEQYF; cdr3_nt: TGTGCCAGCAGTTCGAGTAGGATTCGGCTAGCGGCTAGCTCCTACGAGCAGTACTTC
v_call: TRBV6-5; clone_size: NA; j_call: TRBJ2-2; d_call: NA; cdr3_aa: CASSYSIHTGELFF; cdr3_nt: TGTGCCAGCAGTTACTCGATACATACCGGGGAGCTGTTTTTT
v_call: TRBV5-1; clone_size: NA; j_call: TRBJ2-3; d_call: NA; cdr3_aa: CASSLAPTSTDTQYF; cdr3_nt: TGCGCCAGCAGCTTGGCCCCTACCAGCACAGATACGCAGTATTTT
v_call: TRBV2; clone_size: NA; j_call: TRBJ2-2; d_call: NA; cdr3_aa: CASSESAAVGELFF; cdr3_nt: TGTGCCAGCAGTGAAAGCGCAGCAGTCGGGGAGCTGTTTTTT
v_call: TRBV19; clone_size: many; j_call: TRBJ2-5; d_call: TRBD1; cdr3_aa: CASSIQGAETQYF; cdr3_nt: TGTGCCAGTAGTATTCAGGGGGCAGAGACCCAGTACTTC
v_call: TRBV12-3/TRBV12-4; clone_size: NA; j_call: TRBJ2-1; d_call: NA; cdr3_aa: CASSFKYNEQFF; cdr3_nt: TGTGCCAGCAGTTTCAAATACAATGAGCAGTTCTTC
v_call: TRBV28; clone_size: NA; j_call: TRBJ2-7; d_call: NA; cdr3_aa: CASSSDTYEQYF; cdr3_nt: TGTGCCAGCAGTTCGGACACCTACGAGCAGTACTTC
v_call: TRBV7-9; clone_size: NA; j_call: TRBJ2-1; d_call: TRBD2; cdr3_aa: CASSLARSSGIVGQFF; cdr3_nt: TGTGCCAGCAGCTTAGCGCGGTCTAGCGGGATTGTGGGGCAGTTCTTC
v_call: TRBV25-1; clone_size: NA; j_call: TRBJ2-1; d_call: NA; cdr3_aa: CASKRSGPYNEQFF; cdr3_nt: TGTGCCAGCAAACGGAGTGGCCCCTACAATGAGCAGTTCTTC
v_call: TRBV21-1; clone_size: NA; j_call: TRBJ1-3; d_call: NA; cdr3_aa: CASSKLPKRSGNTIYF; cdr3_nt: TGTGCCAGCAGCAAACTTCCAAAACGGTCTGGAAACACCATATATTTT
v_call: TRBV4-3; clone_size: NA; j_call: TRBJ2-3; d_call: TRBD2; cdr3_aa: CASSQGLLMPSQTQYF; cdr3_nt: TGCGCCAGCAGCCAGGGACTATTAATGCCCTCCCAAACGCAGTATTTT
v_call: TRBV4-3; clone_size: NA; j_call: TRBJ1-1; d_call: NA; cdr3_aa: CASSQVLTLNTEAFF; cdr3_nt: TGCGCCAGCAGCCAAGTTCTAACTCTGAACACTGAAGCTTTCTTT
v_call: TRBV5-1; clone_size: few; j_call: TRBJ2-7; d_call: TRBD2; cdr3_aa: CASSWGTSGLGEQYF; cdr3_nt: TGCGCCAGCAGCTGGGGGACTAGCGGACTGGGTGAGCAGTACTTC
v_call: TRBV30; clone_size: NA; j_call: TRBJ1-1; d_call: TRBD1; cdr3_aa: CAWSVGTAEAFF; cdr3_nt: TGTGCCTGGAGTGTAGGGACAGCTGAAGCTTTCTTT
v_call: TRBV10-2; clone_size: NA; j_call: TRBJ2-7; d_call: TRBD1; cdr3_aa: CASSPGTGPNEQYF; cdr3_nt: TGCGCCAGCAGCCCCGGGACAGGGCCTAACGAGCAGTACTTC
v_call: TRBV13; clone_size: NA; j_call: TRBJ1-3; d_call: NA; cdr3_aa: CASSLVGAASSGNTIYF; cdr3_nt: TGTGCCAGCAGCTTAGTGGGTGCAGCTAGCTCTGGAAACACCATATATTTT
v_call: TRBV4-2; clone_size: NA; j_call: TRBJ1-2; d_call: TRBD1; cdr3_aa: CASTRDRRRYGYTF; cdr3_nt: TGTGCCAGCACACGGGACAGGCGACGCTATGGCTACACCTTC
v_call: TRBV4-2; clone_size: NA; j_call: TRBJ2-1; d_call: TRBD2; cdr3_aa: CASSQTGTSGYNEQFF; cdr3_nt: TGTGCCAGCAGCCAGACCGGGACTAGCGGCTACAATGAGCAGTTCTTC
v_call: TRBV19; clone_size: NA; j_call: TRBJ2-3; d_call: NA; cdr3_aa: CASKRSRAELTDTQYF; cdr3_nt: TGTGCCAGTAAAAGAAGCAGGGCCGAATTAACAGATACGCAGTATTTT
v_call: TRBV18; clone_size: NA; j_call: TRBJ1-5; d_call: TRBD1; cdr3_aa: CASSPPGQGGNQPQHF; cdr3_nt: TGTGCCAGCTCACCCCCCGGACAGGGCGGAAATCAGCCCCAGCATTTT
v_call: TRBV7-9; clone_size: few; j_call: TRBJ1-5; d_call: NA; cdr3_aa: CASSLGQAGNQPQHF; cdr3_nt: TGTGCCAGCAGCTTGGGCCAGGCTGGAAATCAGCCCCAGCATTTT
v_call: TRBV18; clone_size: once; j_call: TRBJ2-3; d_call: NA; cdr3_aa: CASSPLSGADTQYF; cdr3_nt: TGTGCCAGCTCACCATTGTCGGGAGCCGATACGCAGTATTTT
v_call: TRBV27; clone_size: NA; j_call: TRBJ1-2; d_call: NA; cdr3_aa: CASAGGRGYTF; cdr3_nt: TGTGCCAGCGCGGGGGGTCGGGGCTACACCTTC
v_call: TRBV6-1; clone_size: NA; j_call: TRBJ1-2; d_call: TRBD1; cdr3_aa: CASSEAADRAREGYTF; cdr3_nt: TGTGCCAGCAGTGAAGCGGCGGACAGGGCCCGTGAGGGCTACACCTTC
v_call: TRBV6-4; clone_size: NA; j_call: TRBJ1-2; d_call: NA; cdr3_aa: CASSKEGIYGYTF; cdr3_nt: TGTGCCAGCAGCAAAGAGGGCATCTATGGCTACACCTTC
v_call: TRBV27; clone_size: NA; j_call: TRBJ2-1; d_call: NA; cdr3_aa: CASIEQNNNEQFF; cdr3_nt: TGTGCCAGCATTGAACAGAATAACAATGAGCAGTTCTTC
v_call: TRBV15; clone_size: NA; j_call: TRBJ2-1; d_call: TRBD1; cdr3_aa: CATSRDQGASSEQFF; cdr3_nt: TGTGCCACCAGCAGAGATCAGGGGGCTTCAAGTGAGCAGTTCTTC
v_call: TRBV29-1; clone_size: NA; j_call: TRBJ2-6; d_call: NA; cdr3_aa: CSVWAGANVLTF; cdr3_nt: TGCAGCGTGTGGGCCGGGGCCAACGTCCTGACTTTC
v_call: TRBV2; clone_size: NA; j_call: TRBJ2-2; d_call: NA; cdr3_aa: CASTQARPGELFF; cdr3_nt: TGTGCCAGCACCCAAGCGCGTCCCGGGGAGCTGTTTTTT
v_call: TRBV7-9; clone_size: NA; j_call: TRBJ2-7; d_call: NA; cdr3_aa: CASSGGTETGYEQYF; cdr3_nt: TGTGCCAGCAGCGGCGGGACAGAGACGGGGTACGAGCAGTACTTC
v_call: TRBV5-5; clone_size: NA; j_call: TRBJ1-1; d_call: NA; cdr3_aa: CASSLGNARGTEAFF; cdr3_nt: TGTGCCAGCAGCTTAGGGAACGCCCGGGGGACTGAAGCTTTCTTT
v_call: TRBV3-1/TRBV3-2; clone_size: NA; j_call: TRBJ1-1; d_call: NA; cdr3_aa: CASSQGTPYPFKGLNTEAFF; cdr3_nt: TGTGCCAGCAGCCAAGGTACCCCTTACCCCTTCAAGGGGCTGAACACTGAAGCTTTCTTT
v_call: TRBV9; clone_size: NA; j_call: TRBJ2-1; d_call: TRBD2; cdr3_aa: CASSVGGGEYNEQFF; cdr3_nt: TGTGCCAGCAGCGTAGGTGGGGGGGAATACAATGAGCAGTTCTTC
v_call: TRBV28; clone_size: NA; j_call: TRBJ2-7; d_call: TRBD2; cdr3_aa: CASSLLAGGDGQYF; cdr3_nt: TGTGCCAGCAGTTTATTGGCGGGAGGAGACGGGCAGTACTTC
v_call: TRBV7-3; clone_size: NA; j_call: TRBJ2-1; d_call: TRBD1; cdr3_aa: CASSLGGTGGNEQFF; cdr3_nt: TGTGCCAGCAGCCTCGGAGGGACAGGAGGGAATGAGCAGTTCTTC
v_call: TRBV5-1; clone_size: NA; j_call: TRBJ2-1; d_call: TRBD1; cdr3_aa: CASNFTDRDYNEQFF; cdr3_nt: TGCGCCAGCAACTTCACCGACAGGGACTACAATGAGCAGTTCTTC
v_call: TRBV10-3; clone_size: NA; j_call: TRBJ1-3; d_call: NA; cdr3_aa: CAISDRSSSGNTIYF; cdr3_nt: TGTGCCATCAGTGATCGGTCGAGCTCTGGAAACACCATATATTTT
v_call: TRBV7-2; clone_size: NA; j_call: TRBJ1-2; d_call: NA; cdr3_aa: CASSFGRGEGGYTF; cdr3_nt: TGTGCCAGCAGCTTTGGGAGAGGGGAGGGGGGCTACACCTTC
v_call: TRBV6-6; clone_size: once; j_call: TRBJ2-4; d_call: TRBD2; cdr3_aa: CASSPGLADIAKNIQYF; cdr3_nt: TGTGCCAGCAGTCCGGGACTAGCGGATATAGCCAAAAACATTCAGTACTTC
v_call: TRBV5-4; clone_size: NA; j_call: TRBJ2-7; d_call: TRBD1; cdr3_aa: CASSWDRGVHEQYF; cdr3_nt: TGTGCCAGCAGCTGGGACAGGGGAGTCCACGAGCAGTACTTC
v_call: TRBV5-1; clone_size: few; j_call: TRBJ2-7; d_call: TRBD1; cdr3_aa: CASSQGQGAGEQYF; cdr3_nt: TGCGCCAGCAGCCAGGGACAGGGGGCGGGTGAGCAGTACTTC
v_call: TRBV3-1/TRBV3-2; clone_size: NA; j_call: TRBJ2-7; d_call: TRBD2; cdr3_aa: CASSQVPGGLAGYEQYF; cdr3_nt: TGTGCCAGCAGCCAAGTCCCGGGCGGACTAGCGGGCTACGAGCAGTACTTC
v_call: TRBV28; clone_size: NA; j_call: TRBJ1-2; d_call: NA; cdr3_aa: CASGLYYGYTF; cdr3_nt: TGTGCCAGCGGACTTTACTATGGCTACACCTTC
v_call: TRBV9; clone_size: once; j_call: TRBJ2-5; d_call: NA; cdr3_aa: CASSVALGRETQYF; cdr3_nt: TGTGCCAGCAGCGTAGCACTAGGAAGGGAGACCCAGTACTTC
v_call: TRBV7-2; clone_size: NA; j_call: TRBJ1-1; d_call: NA; cdr3_aa: CASSFGESKNTEAFF; cdr3_nt: TGTGCCAGCAGCTTTGGAGAAAGTAAGAACACTGAAGCTTTCTTT
v_call: TRBV3-1/TRBV3-2; clone_size: NA; j_call: TRBJ2-2; d_call: TRBD2; cdr3_aa: CASSHPGLAGTTGELFF; cdr3_nt: TGTGCCAGCAGCCACCCGGGACTAGCGGGGACCACCGGGGAGCTGTTTTTT
v_call: TRBV24-1; clone_size: NA; j_call: TRBJ2-3; d_call: NA; cdr3_aa: CATSRAGADTQYF; cdr3_nt: TGTGCCACCAGTCGAGCGGGCGCAGATACGCAGTATTTT
v_call: TRBV7-2; clone_size: few; j_call: TRBJ1-3; d_call: NA; cdr3_aa: CASSLFRRERVLGNTIYF; cdr3_nt: TGTGCCAGCAGCTTATTTCGACGGGAGAGGGTACTTGGAAACACCATATATTTT
v_call: TRBV4-1; clone_size: NA; j_call: TRBJ2-2; d_call: NA; cdr3_aa: CASSPEVRVNTGELFF; cdr3_nt: TGCGCCAGCAGCCCCGAGGTGCGGGTCAACACCGGGGAGCTGTTTTTT
v_call: TRBV15; clone_size: NA; j_call: TRBJ2-5; d_call: NA; cdr3_aa: CATSRDTSGQETQYF; cdr3_nt: TGTGCCACCAGCAGAGATACGAGCGGCCAAGAGACCCAGTACTTC
v_call: TRBV7-9; clone_size: once; j_call: TRBJ2-5; d_call: NA; cdr3_aa: CASSWAGTETQYF; cdr3_nt: TGTGCCAGCAGCTGGGCGGGGACCGAGACCCAGTACTTC
v_call: TRBV28; clone_size: NA; j_call: TRBJ1-4; d_call: NA; cdr3_aa: CASSRVGGNNEKLFF; cdr3_nt: TGTGCCAGCAGTCGAGTGGGGGGGAATAATGAAAAACTGTTTTTT
v_call: TRBV6-1; clone_size: NA; j_call: TRBJ1-5; d_call: NA; cdr3_aa: CASSEVGGSNQPQHF; cdr3_nt: TGTGCCAGCAGTGAAGTGGGGGGAAGCAATCAGCCCCAGCATTTT
v_call: TRBV18; clone_size: NA; j_call: TRBJ2-7; d_call: NA; cdr3_aa: CASSPTRVLSYEQYF; cdr3_nt: TGTGCCAGCTCACCCACCCGGGTCCTCTCCTACGAGCAGTACTTC
v_call: TRBV6-5; clone_size: once; j_call: TRBJ2-7; d_call: TRBD1; cdr3_aa: CASSYRDRAYEQYF; cdr3_nt: TGTGCCAGCAGTTACCGCGACAGGGCCTACGAGCAGTACTTC
v_call: TRBV6-5; clone_size: few; j_call: TRBJ2-7; d_call: TRBD1; cdr3_aa: CASSYSGQGREQYF; cdr3_nt: TGTGCCAGCAGTTACTCGGGACAGGGTCGCGAGCAGTACTTC
v_call: TRBV5-5; clone_size: NA; j_call: TRBJ2-1; d_call: NA; cdr3_aa: CASSLEESSYNEQFF; cdr3_nt: TGTGCCAGCAGCTTGGAGGAGAGCTCCTACAATGAGCAGTTCTTC
v_call: TRBV28; clone_size: NA; j_call: TRBJ2-1; d_call: TRBD2; cdr3_aa: CASSYGSGAWAGGSSEQFF; cdr3_nt: TGTGCCAGCAGTTACGGCAGTGGTGCTTGGGCGGGAGGTTCAAGTGAGCAGTTCTTC